The 21 T cell receptor beta chains in this list originate from one sample, sequenced in a study of cytomegalovirus exposure and HLA in healthy donors. 13 Jbeta primers and 60 Vbeta primers were used for the PCR. Assay used: immunoSEQ multiplex PCR; TCRdb lists only in-frame clones, some missing. The data hold some 70,000 clones, with 75% to 85% observed a single time. The sequenced material came from PBMCs. Receptors were obtained from a human donor in good health.

This clone was detected a few times. The chain couples TRBV19 to TRBJ1-3; D is unclear. Germline V gene data show CDR1 as LNHDA and CDR2 as SQIVND (reference sequence). Trimming stripped 5 bases from V and 0 bases from J, with 8 bases between. The CDR3 runs to 14 residues. In DNA, the CDR3 is TGTGCCAGTAGTGATCACAACTCTGGAAACACCATATATTTT. This codes for CASSDHNSGNTIYF.

In nucleotides, the CDR3 is TGTGCCAGCAGCCCGAGGACAGGGAGAGGGACAGATACGCAGTATTTT. Its translation: CASSPRTGRGTDTQYF. This chain uses TRBV7-2 with TRBJ2-3; 8 bases are shared with TRBD1. V lost 5 bases and J lost 3; bases outside the gene matches: 10. The V gene's germline CDR1 is SGHTA and CDR2 FQGNSA. There are 16 residues in the CDR3.

Remarks on this clone: The junction differs from germline at one of its ends, possibly a read error. This sequence joins TRBV7-7 and TRBJ2-7; TRBD2 matches 9 bases. The CDR3 loop spans 15 amino acids. Germline values: CDR1 SSHAT, CDR2 FNYEAQ (reference sequence). The CDR3 here is CASSPNGGGDGEQYF. DNA of the CDR3: TGTGCTAGCAGCCCGAATGGCGGGGGGGACGGCGAGCAGTACTTC.

The rearrangement links TRBV7-2 to TRBJ1-2, with D uncertain. With 2 bases removed from V and 0 bases from J, the gap between germline ends came to 16 bases. The V gene's germline CDR1 is SGHTA and CDR2 FQGNSA. The CDR3 runs 17 residues. CDR3 residues: CASSLFAHSPANYGYTF. CDR3 sequence (DNA): TGTGCCAGCAGCTTATTTGCGCACAGCCCCGCTAACTATGGCTACACCTTC. The variable domain in full, completed from reference TRBV7-2 and TRBJ1-2, reads GAGVSQSPSNKVTEKGKDVELRCDPISGHTALYWYRQSLGQGLEFLIYFQGNSAPDKSGLPSDRFSAERTGGSVSTLTIQRTQQEDSAVYLCASSLFAHSPANYGYTFGSGTRLTVV.

This clone was seen only once. The chain uses TRBV9 and TRBJ1-1; D gene unclear. Germline assignment: CDR1 SGDLS and CDR2 YYNGEE. This CDR3 is 13 amino acids long. Trimming removed 3 bases at V and 4 bases at J, with 10 bases between. Here the CDR3 reads CASSARLSTEAFF. For the CDR3, the DNA is TGTGCCAGCAGCGCCAGGTTATCCACTGAAGCTTTCTTT.

The chain combines TRBV7-9 with TRBJ2-7; 8 bases line up with TRBD1. V shed 4 bases, J shed 0 bases, and the junction held 2 bases outside the gene matches. Germline V CDR1 and CDR2: SEHNR, FQNEAQ (reference sequence). The CDR3 loop spans 14 amino acids. Written as DNA, the CDR3 is TGTGCCAGCAGCTGGACAGGGAGCTCCTACGAGCAGTACTTC. Protein: CASSWTGSSYEQYF.

This sequence joins TRBV4-3 and TRBJ1-5; 7 bases match TRBD1. The CDR3 is 14 amino acids. CDR1 and CDR2 (germline): LGHNA, YSLEER. The ends lost 1 base at V and 5 bases at J; junction bases unmatched: 2. CDR3 coding DNA: TGCGCCAGCAGCCAAGCAGGGGGAGATCAGCCCCAGCATTTT. The encoded protein is CASSQAGGDQPQHF.

The rearrangement links TRBV7-8 to TRBJ2-5; tentatively, D is TRBD1 (6 bases). The ends were cut back, 1 base at V and 0 bases at J, with 15 bases in the middle. CDR1 is SGHVS and CDR2 is FQNEAQ in the germline V gene. The CDR3 length is 17 residues. CDR3 sequence (DNA): TGTGCCAGCAGCTTAGGTGGCCGAGGGGGTAACCAAGAGACCCAGTACTTC. As protein: CASSLGGRGGNQETQYF.

The rearrangement uses TRBV29-1 and TRBJ1-1; no clear D gene. V lost 5 bases, J lost 6 bases, and 10 bases lay in between. Germline V gene sequence: CDR1 SQVTM, CDR2 ANQGSEA. This CDR3 region has 11 residues. The CDR3 DNA follows: TGCAGCGTTTACGACATCCCTGAAGCTTTCTTT. It encodes CSVYDIPEAFF.

The chain joins TRBV2 to TRBJ2-5; D is possibly TRBD1 (5 bases). The germline V gene has CDR1 SNHLY and CDR2 FYNNEI. V lost 7 bases to trimming and J lost 2 bases, with 8 bases between them. This CDR3 is built from 12 residues. CDR3 region: CASMPGQETQYF. The CDR3 DNA reads TGTGCCAGCATGCCAGGGCAAGAGACCCAGTACTTC.

The chain recombines TRBV27 with TRBJ1-1; D perhaps matches TRBD1 (6 bases). Trimming left V 6 bases short and J 3 bases short, with 11 bases between. CDR3 length: 13 amino acids. Germline lookup yields CDR1 MNHEY and CDR2 SMNVEV (reference sequence). CDR3 loop: CASRISGDTEAFF. The CDR3, as DNA: TGTGCCAGCAGAATCTCAGGGGACACTGAAGCTTTCTTT.

The chain recombines TRBV2 with TRBJ1-1; D may be TRBD1 (5 bases). The CDR3 totals 13 residues. The V gene lost 4 bases and the J gene lost 5 bases, with 11 bases spanning the gap. Per the germline V gene, CDR1 is SNHLY and CDR2 is FYNNEI. The CDR3 nucleotides are TGTGCCAGCAGTGGCGGGGCCGGGACTGAAGCTTTCTTT. Translated, it gives CASSGGAGTEAFF.

In this sample, this clone turned up once. This chain links TRBV13 with TRBJ2-3, with D tentatively TRBD2 (6 bases). CDR1 and CDR2 from the germline V gene are PRHDT and FYEKMQ (reference sequence). There are 13 residues in the CDR3. The V gene lost 3 bases and the J gene lost 4 bases, with 8 bases spanning the gap. The CDR3 loop reads CASSFTSSDTQYF. The CDR3 nucleotides read TGTGCCAGCAGCTTTACTAGCTCAGATACGCAGTATTTT.

The count of this clone is one. The chain combines TRBV4-1 with TRBJ2-4, with a possible D match to TRBD1 (6 bases). V lost 2 bases to trimming and J lost 2 bases, with 13 bases between them. The CDR3 loop spans 16 amino acids. Looked up from germline, CDR1 is MGHRA and CDR2 is YSYEKL. The CDR3 sequence is CASSQSDSRPKNIQYF. Here the CDR3 DNA reads TGCGCCAGCAGCCAATCGGACAGTAGGCCCAAAAACATTCAGTACTTC.

The J gene is TRBJ2-7, the V gene TRBV19, with D perhaps matching TRBD2 (6 bases). The germline CDR1 and CDR2 sequences are LNHDA and SQIVND (reference sequence). V shed 3 bases and J shed 7 bases, with 10 bases lying between them. The CDR3 runs to 12 residues. The CDR3 protein is CASSIEGREQYF. CDR3 nucleotide sequence: TGTGCCAGTAGTATTGAGGGGAGGGAGCAGTACTTC.

J is TRBJ2-5 and V is TRBV5-4, with TRBD2 matching over 7 bases. CDR3 size: 14 residues. From germline, CDR1 is SGHNT and CDR2 YYREEE (reference sequence). The ends lost 0 bases at V and 5 bases at J; junction bases unmatched: 4. CDR3: CASSLGGGKETQYF. CDR3 sequence (DNA): TGTGCCAGCAGCTTGGGCGGGGGAAAGGAGACCCAGTACTTC.

The genes are TRBV11-3 and TRBJ2-5, with 9 nucleotides matching TRBD2. The germline gives CDR1 SGHNT, CDR2 YENEEA. The trim removed 6 bases at V and 2 bases at J, leaving 7 bases unmatched. This CDR3 has 15 residues. As DNA, the CDR3 is TGTGCCAGCAGTTTGGGTAGCGGGGGTCAAGAGACCCAGTACTTC. Translation gives CASSLGSGGQETQYF. Variable domain in full (rest from reference TRBV11-3 and TRBJ2-5): EAGVVQSPRYKIIEKKQPVAFWCNPISGHNTLYWYLQNLGQGPELLIRYENEEAVDDSQLPKDRFSAERLKGVDSTLKIQPAELGDSAVYLCASSLGSGGQETQYFGPGTRLLVL.

The genes are TRBV11-2 and TRBJ1-2, with D perhaps TRBD1 (6 bases). Germline loops: CDR1 SGHAT, CDR2 FQNNGV. This CDR3 has 15 amino acids. V was pared by 3 bases and J by 6 bases, with 17 bases between. The CDR3 here is CASSFNRAAMDGYTF. In DNA, the CDR3 is TGTGCCAGCAGCTTCAACAGGGCAGCAATGGATGGCTACACCTTC. Full variable domain (remainder filled in from reference TRBV11-2 and TRBJ1-2): EAGVAQSPRYKIIEKRQSVAFWCNPISGHATLYWYQQILGQGPKLLIQFQNNGVVDDSQLPKDRFSAERLKGVDSTLKIQPAKLEDSAVYLCASSFNRAAMDGYTFGSGTRLTVV.

The chain uses TRBV19 and TRBJ1-2; D unresolved. V shed 7 bases and J shed 2 bases, with 11 bases lying between them. The V gene's germline CDR1 is LNHDA and CDR2 SQIVND (reference sequence). The CDR3 contains 13 residues. The CDR3 coding sequence is TGTGCCAGTAAAAGTGAGGGAAACTATGGCTACACCTTC. This gives the protein CASKSEGNYGYTF.

The genes are TRBV4-1 and TRBJ2-7, with unresolved D. The V and J ends lost 3 bases and 2 bases respectively, with 14 bases between them. Germline CDR1 is MGHRA and CDR2 is YSYEKL. The CDR3 covers 15 residues. As DNA, the CDR3 is TGCGCCAGCAGCCAGGCCCAGACTGGTCCCTACGAGCAGTACTTC. This sequence encodes CASSQAQTGPYEQYF.

The chain joins TRBV7-2 to TRBJ1-1; D ambiguous. Germline lookup yields CDR1 SGHTA and CDR2 FQGNSA. The CDR3 runs to 14 residues. Trimming removed 3 bases from V and 3 bases from J, with 11 bases in between. The CDR3 protein is CASSFSPGDTEAFF. As DNA, the CDR3 is TGTGCCAGCAGCTTTTCCCCGGGAGACACTGAAGCTTTCTTT.